This T cell receptor (beta chain) comes out of a study of blood T cell repertoires in COVID-19. Study in general: Samples taken during acute and convalescent COVID-19 were collected in the United States, Italy and Spain. From T cells, B-cell-depleted T cells, or PBMCs came the material, which was cDNA or gDNA.

This clone was seen only once. In the study's own analysis: Amplification with reference gene primers provided the estimates of nucleated cell counts. Sequenced by immunoSEQ multiplex PCR; TCRdb stores in-frame clones only, minus some. The D gene and trimming were derived from the DNA, and the V and J assignments and clone size from that table. The table includes 90,000 to 100,000 clones, about 89% detected once. The sequencing sample was made of peripheral blood. The clonotype originates from a man aged 45-65 years with COVID-19, enrolled during active disease.

CDR3 sequence reads: CASSKPGQGPYYTF. DNA of the CDR3: TGTGCCAGCAGCAAGCCGGGACAGGGGCCTTACTACACCTTC. V usage is TRBV7-9 and J usage is TRBJ1-2, with TRBD1 matching 10 bases. CDR3 length: 14 amino acids. Trimming at V came to 5 bases and at J to 10 bases, leaving 10 bases not matched to a gene. Germline V gene lookup returns CDR1 SEHNR and CDR2 FQNEAQ (reference sequence). The full variable domain, rest sourced from reference TRBV7-9 and TRBJ1-2, is DTGVSQNPRHKITKRGQNVTFRCDPISEHNRLYWYRQTLGQGPEFLTYFQNEAQLEKSRLLSDRFSAERPKGSFSTLEIQRTEQGDSAMYLCASSKPGQGPYYTFGSGTRLTVV.